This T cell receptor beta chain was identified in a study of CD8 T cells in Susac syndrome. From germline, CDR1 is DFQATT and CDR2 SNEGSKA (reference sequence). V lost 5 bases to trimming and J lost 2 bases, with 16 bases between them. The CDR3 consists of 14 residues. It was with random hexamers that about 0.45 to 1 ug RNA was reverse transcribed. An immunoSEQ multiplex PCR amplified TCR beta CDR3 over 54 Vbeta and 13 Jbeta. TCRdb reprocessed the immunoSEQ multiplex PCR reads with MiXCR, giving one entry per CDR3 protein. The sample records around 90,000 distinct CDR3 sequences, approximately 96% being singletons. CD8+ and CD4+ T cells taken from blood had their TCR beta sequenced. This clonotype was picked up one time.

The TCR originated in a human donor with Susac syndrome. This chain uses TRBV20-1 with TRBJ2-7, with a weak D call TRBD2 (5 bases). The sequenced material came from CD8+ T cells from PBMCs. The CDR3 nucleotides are TGCAGTGCTGCCCCTGGAGCGGAACCCTACGAGCAGTACTTC. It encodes CSAAPGAEPYEQYF.